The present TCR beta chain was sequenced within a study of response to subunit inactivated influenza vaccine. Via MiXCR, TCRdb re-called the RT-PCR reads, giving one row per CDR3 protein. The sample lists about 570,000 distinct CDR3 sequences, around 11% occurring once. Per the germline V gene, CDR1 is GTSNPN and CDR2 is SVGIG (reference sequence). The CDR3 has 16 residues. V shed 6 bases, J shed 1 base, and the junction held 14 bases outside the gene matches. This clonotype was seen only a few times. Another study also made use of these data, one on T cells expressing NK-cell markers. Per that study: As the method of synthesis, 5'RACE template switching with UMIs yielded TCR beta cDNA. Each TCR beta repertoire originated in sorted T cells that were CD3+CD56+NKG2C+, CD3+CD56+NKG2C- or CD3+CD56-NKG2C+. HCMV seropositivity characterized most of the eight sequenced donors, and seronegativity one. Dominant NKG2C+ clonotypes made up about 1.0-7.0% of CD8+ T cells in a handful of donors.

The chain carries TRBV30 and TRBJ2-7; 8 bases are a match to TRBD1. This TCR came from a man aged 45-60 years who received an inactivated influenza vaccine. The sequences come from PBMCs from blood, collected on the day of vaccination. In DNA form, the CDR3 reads TGTGCCTGCGATTTCCTCGGACAGGGCCGATCCTACGAGCAGTACTTC. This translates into CACDFLGQGRSYEQYF. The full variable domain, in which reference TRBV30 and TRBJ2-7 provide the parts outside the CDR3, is SQTIHQWPATLVQPVGSPLSLECTVEGTSNPNLYWYRQAAGRGLQLLFYSVGIGQISSEVPQNLSASRPQDRQFILSSKKLLLSDSGFYLCACDFLGQGRSYEQYFGPGTRLTVT.